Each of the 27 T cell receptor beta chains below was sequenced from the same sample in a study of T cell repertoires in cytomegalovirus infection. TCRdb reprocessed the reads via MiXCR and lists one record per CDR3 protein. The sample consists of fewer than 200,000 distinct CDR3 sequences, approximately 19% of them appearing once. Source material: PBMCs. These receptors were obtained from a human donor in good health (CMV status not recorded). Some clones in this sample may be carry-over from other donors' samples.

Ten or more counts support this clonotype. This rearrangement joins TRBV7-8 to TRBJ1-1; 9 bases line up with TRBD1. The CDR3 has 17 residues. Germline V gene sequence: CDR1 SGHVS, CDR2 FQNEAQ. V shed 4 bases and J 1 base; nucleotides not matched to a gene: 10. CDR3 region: CASSSSPGTGRNTEAFF. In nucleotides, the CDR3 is TGTGCCAGCAGCTCCTCCCCCGGGACAGGGCGGAACACTGAAGCTTTCTTT. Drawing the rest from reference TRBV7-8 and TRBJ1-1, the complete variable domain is GAGVSQSPRYKVAKRGQDVALRCDPISGHVSLFWYQQALGQGPEFLTYFQNEAQLDKSGLPSDRFFAERPEGSVSTLKIQRTQQEDSAVYLCASSSSPGTGRNTEAFFGQGTRLTVV.

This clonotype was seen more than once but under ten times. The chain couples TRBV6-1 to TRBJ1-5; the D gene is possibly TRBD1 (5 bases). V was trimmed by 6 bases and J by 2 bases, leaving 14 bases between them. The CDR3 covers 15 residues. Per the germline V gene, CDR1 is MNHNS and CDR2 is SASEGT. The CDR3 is CASSSTGSGNQPQHF. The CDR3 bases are TGTGCCAGCAGCAGCACAGGTTCCGGCAATCAGCCCCAGCATTTT.

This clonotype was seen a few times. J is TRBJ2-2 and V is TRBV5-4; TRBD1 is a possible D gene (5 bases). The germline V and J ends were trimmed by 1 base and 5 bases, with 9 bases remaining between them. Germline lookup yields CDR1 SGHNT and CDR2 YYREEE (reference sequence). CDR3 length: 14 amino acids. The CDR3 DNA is TGTGCCAGCAGCTTGCTCCAGGGAACCGGGGAGCTGTTTTTT. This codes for CASSLLQGTGELFF.

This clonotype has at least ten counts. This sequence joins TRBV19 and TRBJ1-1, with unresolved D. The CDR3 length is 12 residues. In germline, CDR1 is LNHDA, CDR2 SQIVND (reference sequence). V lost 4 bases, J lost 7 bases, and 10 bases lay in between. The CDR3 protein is CASSNLGLEAFF. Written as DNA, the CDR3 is TGTGCCAGTAGTAACCTCGGGCTTGAAGCTTTCTTT.

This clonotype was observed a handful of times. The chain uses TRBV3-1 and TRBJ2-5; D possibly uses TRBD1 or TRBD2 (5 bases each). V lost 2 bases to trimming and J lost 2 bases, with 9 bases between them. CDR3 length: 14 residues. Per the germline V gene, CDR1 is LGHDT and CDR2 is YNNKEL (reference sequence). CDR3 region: CASSQRGQQETQYF. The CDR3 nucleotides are TGTGCCAGCAGCCAACGGGGCCAGCAAGAGACCCAGTACTTC.

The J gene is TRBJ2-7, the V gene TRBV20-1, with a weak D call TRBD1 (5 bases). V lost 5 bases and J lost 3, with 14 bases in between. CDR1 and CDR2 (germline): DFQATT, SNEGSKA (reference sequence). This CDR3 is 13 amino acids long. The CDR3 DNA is TGCAGTGCTGCCGGACAAGGAAGCTACGAGCAGTACTTC. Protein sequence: CSAAGQGSYEQYF.

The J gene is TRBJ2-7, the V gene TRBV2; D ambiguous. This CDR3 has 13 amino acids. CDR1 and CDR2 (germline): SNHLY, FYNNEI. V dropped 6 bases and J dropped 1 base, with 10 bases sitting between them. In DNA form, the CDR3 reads TGTGCCAGCAGCGTTGACAAATCCTACGAGCAGTACTTC. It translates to CASSVDKSYEQYF.

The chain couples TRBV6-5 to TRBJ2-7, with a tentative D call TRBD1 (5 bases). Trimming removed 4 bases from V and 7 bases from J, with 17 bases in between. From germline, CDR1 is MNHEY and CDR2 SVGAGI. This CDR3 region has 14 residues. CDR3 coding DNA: TGTGCCAGCAGTTTCGGCAGGGTCCAGTCAGAGCAGTACTTC. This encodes CASSFGRVQSEQYF.

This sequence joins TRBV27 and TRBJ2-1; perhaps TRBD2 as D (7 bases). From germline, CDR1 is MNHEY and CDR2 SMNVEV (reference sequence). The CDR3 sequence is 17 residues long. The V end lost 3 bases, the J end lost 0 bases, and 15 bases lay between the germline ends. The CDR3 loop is CASSFSGGPSSYNEQFF. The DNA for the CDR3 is TGTGCCAGCAGTTTTTCCGGGGGGCCGAGCTCCTACAATGAGCAGTTCTTC.

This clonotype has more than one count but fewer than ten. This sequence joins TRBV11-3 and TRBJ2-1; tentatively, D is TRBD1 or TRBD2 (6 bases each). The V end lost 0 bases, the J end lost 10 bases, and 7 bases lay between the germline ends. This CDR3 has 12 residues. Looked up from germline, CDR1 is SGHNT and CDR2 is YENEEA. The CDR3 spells CASSLEGGEQFF. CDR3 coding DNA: TGTGCCAGCAGCTTAGAGGGGGGCGAGCAGTTCTTC.

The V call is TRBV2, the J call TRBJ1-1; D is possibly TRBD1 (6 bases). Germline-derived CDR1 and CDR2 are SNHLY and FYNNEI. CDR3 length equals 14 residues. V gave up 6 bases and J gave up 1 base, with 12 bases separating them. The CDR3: CASRAHRENTEAFF. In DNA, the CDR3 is TGTGCCAGCAGGGCACACAGGGAGAACACTGAAGCTTTCTTT.

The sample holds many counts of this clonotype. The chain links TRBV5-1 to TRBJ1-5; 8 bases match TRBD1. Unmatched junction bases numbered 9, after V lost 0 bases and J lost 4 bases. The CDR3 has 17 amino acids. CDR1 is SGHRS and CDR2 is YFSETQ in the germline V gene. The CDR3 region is CASSLGPGTGVNQPQHF. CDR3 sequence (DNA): TGCGCCAGCAGCTTGGGACCCGGGACAGGCGTTAATCAGCCCCAGCATTTT.

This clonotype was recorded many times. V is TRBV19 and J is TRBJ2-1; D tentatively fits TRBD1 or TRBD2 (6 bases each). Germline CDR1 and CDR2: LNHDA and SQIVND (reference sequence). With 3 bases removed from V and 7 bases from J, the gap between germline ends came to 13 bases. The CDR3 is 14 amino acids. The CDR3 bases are TGTGCCAGTAGTATGGGGGCTCGGGGGAATGAGCAGTTCTTC. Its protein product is CASSMGARGNEQFF.

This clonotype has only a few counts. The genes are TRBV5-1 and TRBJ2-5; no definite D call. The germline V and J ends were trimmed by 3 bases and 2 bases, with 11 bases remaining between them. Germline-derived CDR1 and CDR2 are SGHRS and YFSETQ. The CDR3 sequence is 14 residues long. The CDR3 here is CASSSEHGQETQYF. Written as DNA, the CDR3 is TGCGCCAGCAGCTCCGAACATGGTCAAGAGACCCAGTACTTC.

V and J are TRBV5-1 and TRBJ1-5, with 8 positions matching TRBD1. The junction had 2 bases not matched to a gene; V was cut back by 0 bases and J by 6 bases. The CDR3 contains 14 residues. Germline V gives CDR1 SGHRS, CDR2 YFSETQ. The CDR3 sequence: CASSLEGQAQPQHF. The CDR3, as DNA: TGCGCCAGCAGCTTGGAGGGACAGGCTCAGCCCCAGCATTTT. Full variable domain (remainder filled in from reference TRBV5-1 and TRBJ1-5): KAGVTQTPRYLIKTRGQQVTLSCSPISGHRSVSWYQQTPGQGLQFLFEYFSETQRNKGNFPGRFSGRQFSNSRSEMNVSTLELGDSALYLCASSLEGQAQPQHFGDGTRLSIL.

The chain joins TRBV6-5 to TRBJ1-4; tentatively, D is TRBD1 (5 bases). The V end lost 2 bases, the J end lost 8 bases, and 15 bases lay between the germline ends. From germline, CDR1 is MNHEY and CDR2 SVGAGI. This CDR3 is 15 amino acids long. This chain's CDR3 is CASSYRGSREEKLFF. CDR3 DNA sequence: TGTGCCAGCAGTTACCGGGGGAGCAGGGAAGAAAAACTGTTTTTT.

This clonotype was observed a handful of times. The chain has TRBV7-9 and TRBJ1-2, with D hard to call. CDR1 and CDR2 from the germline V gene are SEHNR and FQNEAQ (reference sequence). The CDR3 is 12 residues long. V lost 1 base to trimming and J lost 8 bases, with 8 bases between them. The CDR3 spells CASSLVPGGYTF. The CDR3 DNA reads TGTGCCAGCAGCTTAGTGCCCGGCGGCTACACCTTC. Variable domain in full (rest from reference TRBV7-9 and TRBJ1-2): DTGVSQNPRHKITKRGQNVTFRCDPISEHNRLYWYRQTLGQGPEFLTYFQNEAQLEKSRLLSDRFSAERPKGSFSTLEIQRTEQGDSAMYLCASSLVPGGYTFGSGTRLTVV.

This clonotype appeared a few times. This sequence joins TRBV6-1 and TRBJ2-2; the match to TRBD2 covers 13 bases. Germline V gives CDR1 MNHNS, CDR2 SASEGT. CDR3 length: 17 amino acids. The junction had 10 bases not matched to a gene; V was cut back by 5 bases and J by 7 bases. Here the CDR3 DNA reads TGTGCCAGCAGTCCCATGGGAGGACTAGCGGGAGTCGGGGAGCTGTTTTTT. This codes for CASSPMGGLAGVGELFF.

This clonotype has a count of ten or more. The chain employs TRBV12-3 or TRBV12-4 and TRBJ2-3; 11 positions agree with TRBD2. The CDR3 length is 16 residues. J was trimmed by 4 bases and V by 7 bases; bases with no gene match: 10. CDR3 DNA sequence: TGTGCCAGCAACCTTGGCCTAGCGGGAGGTCCAGATACGCAGTATTTT. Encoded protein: CASNLGLAGGPDTQYF.

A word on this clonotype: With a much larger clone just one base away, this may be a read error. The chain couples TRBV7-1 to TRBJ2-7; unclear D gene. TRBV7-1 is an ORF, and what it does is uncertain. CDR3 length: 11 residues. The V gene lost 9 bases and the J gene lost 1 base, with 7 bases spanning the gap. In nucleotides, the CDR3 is TGTGCCAGGAGCGAATCCTACGAGCAGTACTTC. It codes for CARSESYEQYF.

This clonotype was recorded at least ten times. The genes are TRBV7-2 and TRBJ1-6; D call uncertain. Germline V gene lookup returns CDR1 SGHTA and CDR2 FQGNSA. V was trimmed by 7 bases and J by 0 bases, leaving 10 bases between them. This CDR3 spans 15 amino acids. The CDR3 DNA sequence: TGTGCCAGCAAGCCAGCCGCCTCCTATAATTCACCCCTCCACTTT. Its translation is CASKPAASYNSPLHF. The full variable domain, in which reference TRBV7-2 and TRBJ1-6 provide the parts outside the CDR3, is GAGVSQSPSNKVTEKGKDVELRCDPISGHTALYWYRQSLGQGLEFLIYFQGNSAPDKSGLPSDRFSAERTGGSVSTLTIQRTQQEDSAVYLCASKPAASYNSPLHFGNGTRLTVT.

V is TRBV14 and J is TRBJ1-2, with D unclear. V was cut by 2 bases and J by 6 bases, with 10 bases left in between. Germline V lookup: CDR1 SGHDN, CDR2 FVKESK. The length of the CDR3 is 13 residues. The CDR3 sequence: CASSQYTRDGYTF. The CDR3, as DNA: TGTGCCAGCAGCCAATATACGCGGGATGGCTACACCTTC.

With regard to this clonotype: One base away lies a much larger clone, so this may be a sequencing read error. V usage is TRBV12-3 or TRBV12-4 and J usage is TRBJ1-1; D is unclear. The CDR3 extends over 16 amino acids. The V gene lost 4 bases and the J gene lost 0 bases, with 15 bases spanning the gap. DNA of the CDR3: TGTGCCAGCAGTTACTTGGCAGGAGCCATGAACACTGAAGCTTTCTTT. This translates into CASSYLAGAMNTEAFF.

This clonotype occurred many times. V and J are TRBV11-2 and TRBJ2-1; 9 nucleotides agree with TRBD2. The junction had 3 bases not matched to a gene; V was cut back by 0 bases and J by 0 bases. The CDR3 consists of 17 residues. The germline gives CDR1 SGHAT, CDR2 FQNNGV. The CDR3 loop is CASSLDSGLASYNEQFF. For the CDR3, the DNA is TGTGCCAGCAGCTTAGATTCGGGACTAGCCTCCTACAATGAGCAGTTCTTC.

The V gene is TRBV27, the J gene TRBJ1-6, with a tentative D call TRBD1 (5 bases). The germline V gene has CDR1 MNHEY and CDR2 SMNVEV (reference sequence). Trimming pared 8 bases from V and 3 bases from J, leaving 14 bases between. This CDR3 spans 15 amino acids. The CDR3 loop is CASGKQGLYNSPLHF. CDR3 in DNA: TGTGCCAGCGGAAAGCAGGGACTCTATAATTCACCCCTCCACTTT.

The CDR3 DNA is TGTGCCAGCAGCTTGGCAGGAGAGGAAGAGACCCAGTACTTC. It translates to CASSLAGEEETQYF. The chain combines TRBV5-6 with TRBJ2-5; D not certain. The germline CDR1 and CDR2 sequences are SGHDT and YYEEEE. Between the trimmed V and J ends, which lost 0 bases and 3 bases, there was a span of 9 bases. The CDR3 loop spans 14 amino acids.

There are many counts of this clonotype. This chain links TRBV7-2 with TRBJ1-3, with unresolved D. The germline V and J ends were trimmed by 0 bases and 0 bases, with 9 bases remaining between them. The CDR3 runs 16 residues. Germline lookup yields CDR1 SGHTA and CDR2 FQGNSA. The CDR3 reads CASSLAASNSGNTIYF. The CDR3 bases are TGTGCCAGCAGCTTAGCGGCCAGTAACTCTGGAAACACCATATATTTT.